This record looks at one TCR beta chain sequence and its context. Its target is unknown. The sample belongs to a study of CD8+ T cells in alopecia areata. Looking at the study overall: Tofacitinib ran for 6 to 18 months before 6 months off drug. Study findings and constraints: Possibly because of HLA-related factors, TCR sharing was less clear across patients than in mice.

Extraction of RNA preceded its reverse transcription into cDNA, which served as the sequencing template. Assay used: immunoSEQ multiplex PCR; TCRdb lists only in-frame clones, some missing. The table shows 200,000 to 250,000 clones, with less than 75% occurring only once. Treatment noted: oral pan-JAK inhibitor, 5-10 mg twice daily. CDR1 LGHNA and CDR2 YNFKEQ come from the germline V gene. This CDR3 has 17 amino acids. The V gene end was trimmed by 0 bases and the J gene end by 7 bases; junction bases not matched to a gene: 7. This receptor was taken from a human donor with alopecia areata. The chain links TRBV4-2 to TRBJ2-2; 11 bases fit TRBD2. Sample: CD4+ T cells sorted from blood, taken at week 4, from a patient treated with tofacitinib. The chain's CDR3 is CASSQDSSGGYSGELFF. In nucleotides, the CDR3 is TGTGCCAGCAGCCAAGATTCTAGCGGGGGGTATAGCGGGGAGCTGTTTTTT.